These 4 T cell receptor beta chains originate from one sample sequenced in a study of blood T cell repertoires in COVID-19 (dated by TCRdb to the early 2020s). Library preparation employed the immunoSEQ multiplex PCR assay. The table was pulled from immuneACCESS by TCRdb, which kept in-frame rearrangements only. Such tables lose some clones; where checked, under half of the loss comes from unresolved V genes, and the rest has no known cause. This sample gives roughly 330,000 clones in total; 87% of them show up just once. Of the sample, approximately 5% is held by the ten largest clones. Input material: PBMCs or T cells enriched from blood (not recorded which). Receptors were obtained from a woman in her 30s who had recovered from COVID-19.

Here the CDR3 DNA reads TGTGCCAGCAGCCCCCGCGGGGAGAGGAACACCGGGGAGCTGTTTTTT. Its protein product is CASSPRGERNTGELFF. The chain recombines TRBV7-9 with TRBJ2-2, with D possibly matching TRBD2 (6 bases). V lost 5 bases and J 1 base, leaving 14 bases between the germline ends. There are 16 residues in the CDR3. CDR1 and CDR2 (germline): SEHNR, FQNEAQ (reference sequence).

The rearrangement links TRBV6-5 to TRBJ2-1; 7 bases agree with TRBD1. This CDR3 spans 16 amino acids. Germline V CDR1 and CDR2: MNHEY, SVGAGI. V lost 4 bases and J lost 4; bases outside the gene matches: 10. The CDR3 protein is CASSSLRGQPYNEQFF. DNA for the CDR3: TGTGCCAGCAGTTCCCTCCGGGGACAGCCGTACAATGAGCAGTTCTTC.

For the CDR3, the DNA is TGTGCCAGCAGCCGTTTGAGTGAAGCTTTCTTT. Its protein product is CASSRLSEAFF. This chain links TRBV6-5 with TRBJ1-1, with D unresolved. Germline V gene data show CDR1 as MNHEY and CDR2 as SVGAGI. CDR3 length: 11 residues. Trimming took off 6 bases at V and 7 bases at J, with 9 bases between the two ends.

The rearrangement links TRBV28 to TRBJ1-2, with D perhaps matching TRBD1 (5 bases). V was trimmed by 5 bases and J by 3 bases, leaving 19 bases between them. Germline values: CDR1 MDHEN, CDR2 SYDVKM. CDR3 length: 16 residues. CDR3: CASSGVVGAGDYGYTF. The CDR3 region has the DNA TGTGCCAGCAGTGGGGTCGTCGGGGCGGGGGACTATGGCTACACCTTC.